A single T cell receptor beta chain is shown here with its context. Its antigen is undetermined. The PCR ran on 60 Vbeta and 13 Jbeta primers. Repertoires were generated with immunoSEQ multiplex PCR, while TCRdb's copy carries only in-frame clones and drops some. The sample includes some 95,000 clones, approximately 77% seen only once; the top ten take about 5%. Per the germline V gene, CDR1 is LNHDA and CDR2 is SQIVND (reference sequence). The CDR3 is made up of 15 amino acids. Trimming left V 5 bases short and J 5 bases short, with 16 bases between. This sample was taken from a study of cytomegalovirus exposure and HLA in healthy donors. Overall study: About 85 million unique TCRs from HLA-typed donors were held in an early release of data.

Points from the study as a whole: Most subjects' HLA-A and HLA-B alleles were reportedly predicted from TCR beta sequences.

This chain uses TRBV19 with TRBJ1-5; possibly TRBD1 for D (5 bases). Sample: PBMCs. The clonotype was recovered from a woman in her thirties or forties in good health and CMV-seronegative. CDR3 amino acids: CASSFKAAGYQPQHF. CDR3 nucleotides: TGTGCCAGTAGTTTTAAGGCGGCAGGGTATCAGCCCCAGCATTTT.